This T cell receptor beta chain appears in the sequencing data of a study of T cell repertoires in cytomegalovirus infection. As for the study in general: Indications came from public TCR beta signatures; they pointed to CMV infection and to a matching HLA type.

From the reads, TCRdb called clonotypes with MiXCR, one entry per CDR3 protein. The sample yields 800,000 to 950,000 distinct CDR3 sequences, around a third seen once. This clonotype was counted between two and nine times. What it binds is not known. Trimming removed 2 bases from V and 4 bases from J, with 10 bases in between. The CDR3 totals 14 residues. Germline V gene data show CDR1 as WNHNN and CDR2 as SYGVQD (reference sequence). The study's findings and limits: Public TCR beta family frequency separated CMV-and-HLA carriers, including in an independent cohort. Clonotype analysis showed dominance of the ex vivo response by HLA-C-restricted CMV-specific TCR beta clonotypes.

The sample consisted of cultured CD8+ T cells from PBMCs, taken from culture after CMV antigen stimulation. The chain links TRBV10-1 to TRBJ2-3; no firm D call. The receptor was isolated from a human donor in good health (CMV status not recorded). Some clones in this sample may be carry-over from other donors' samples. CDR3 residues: CASSEMVEADTQYF. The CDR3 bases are TGCGCCAGCAGTGAGATGGTAGAGGCAGATACGCAGTATTTT.